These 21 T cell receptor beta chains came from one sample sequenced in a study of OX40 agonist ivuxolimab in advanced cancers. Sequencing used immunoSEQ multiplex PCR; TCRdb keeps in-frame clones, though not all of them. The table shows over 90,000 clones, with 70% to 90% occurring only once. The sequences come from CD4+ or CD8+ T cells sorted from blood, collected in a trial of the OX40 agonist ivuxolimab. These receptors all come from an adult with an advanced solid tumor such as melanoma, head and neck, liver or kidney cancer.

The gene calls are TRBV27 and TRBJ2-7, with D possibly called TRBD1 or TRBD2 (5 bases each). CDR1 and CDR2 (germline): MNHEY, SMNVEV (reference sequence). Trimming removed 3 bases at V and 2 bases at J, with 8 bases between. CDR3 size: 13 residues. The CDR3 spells CASSLGVAYEQYF. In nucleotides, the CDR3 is TGTGCCAGCAGTTTGGGGGTGGCCTACGAGCAGTACTTC.

The CDR3 region has the DNA TGTGCCAGCAGTGAATTCGGGACAGGGACCTACAATGAGCAGTTCTTC. It yields the protein CASSEFGTGTYNEQFF. The V gene is TRBV6-1, the J gene TRBJ2-1; 9 bases match TRBD1. Germline assignment: CDR1 MNHNS and CDR2 SASEGT. V lost 2 bases and J lost 2; bases outside the gene matches: 4. The CDR3 contains 16 residues.

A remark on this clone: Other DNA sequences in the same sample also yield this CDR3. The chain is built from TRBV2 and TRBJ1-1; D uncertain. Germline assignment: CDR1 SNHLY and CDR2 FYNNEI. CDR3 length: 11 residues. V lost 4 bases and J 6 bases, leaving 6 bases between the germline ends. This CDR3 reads CASSGLAEAFF. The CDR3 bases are TGTGCCAGCAGTGGACTCGCTGAAGCTTTCTTT.

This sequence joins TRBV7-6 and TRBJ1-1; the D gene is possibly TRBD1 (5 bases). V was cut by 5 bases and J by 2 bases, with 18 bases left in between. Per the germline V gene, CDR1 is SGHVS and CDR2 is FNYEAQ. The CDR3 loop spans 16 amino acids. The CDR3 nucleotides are TGTGCCAGCAGCCCTTACTCGATAGGGGTTAACACTGAAGCTTTCTTT. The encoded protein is CASSPYSIGVNTEAFF.

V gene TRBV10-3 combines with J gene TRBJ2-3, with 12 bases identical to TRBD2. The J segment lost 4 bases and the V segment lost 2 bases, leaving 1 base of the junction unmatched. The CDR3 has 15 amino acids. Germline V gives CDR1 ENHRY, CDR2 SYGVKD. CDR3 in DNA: TGTGCCATCAGTGAGAGACTAGCGGGAGCAGATACGCAGTATTTT. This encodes CAISERLAGADTQYF.

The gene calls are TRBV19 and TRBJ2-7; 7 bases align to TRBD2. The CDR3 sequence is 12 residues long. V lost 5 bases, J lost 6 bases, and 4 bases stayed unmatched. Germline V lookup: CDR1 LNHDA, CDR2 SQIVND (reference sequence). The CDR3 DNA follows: TGTGCCAGTAGTGAAGGACTAGGCGAGCAGTACTTC. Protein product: CASSEGLGEQYF.

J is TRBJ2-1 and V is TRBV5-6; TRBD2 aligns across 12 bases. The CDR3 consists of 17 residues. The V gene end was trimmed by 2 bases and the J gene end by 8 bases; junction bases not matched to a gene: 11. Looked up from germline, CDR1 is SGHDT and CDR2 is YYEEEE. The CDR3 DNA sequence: TGTGCCAGCAGCTTCGGACTAGCGGGATCCCTATCCGATGAGCAGTTCTTC. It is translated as CASSFGLAGSLSDEQFF.

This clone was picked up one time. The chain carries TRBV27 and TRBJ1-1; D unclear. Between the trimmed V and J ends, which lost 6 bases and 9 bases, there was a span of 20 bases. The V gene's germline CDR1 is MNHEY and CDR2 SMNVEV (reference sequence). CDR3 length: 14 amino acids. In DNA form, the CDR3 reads TGTGCCAGCAGCCTCAGCACCGATGCCGGGAAAGCTTTCTTT. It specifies CASSLSTDAGKAFF.

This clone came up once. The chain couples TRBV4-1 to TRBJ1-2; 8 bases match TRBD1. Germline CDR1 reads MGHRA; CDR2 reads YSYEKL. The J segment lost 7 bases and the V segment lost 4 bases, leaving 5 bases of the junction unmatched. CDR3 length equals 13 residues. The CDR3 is CASSRTGTIGYTF. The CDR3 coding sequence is TGCGCCAGCAGCCGGACAGGGACGATTGGCTACACCTTC.

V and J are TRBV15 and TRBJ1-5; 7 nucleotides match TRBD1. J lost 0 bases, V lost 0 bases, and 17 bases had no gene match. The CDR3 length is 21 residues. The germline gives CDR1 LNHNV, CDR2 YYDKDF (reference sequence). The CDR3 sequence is CATSRDVQGVVNPYSNQPQHF. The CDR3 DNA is TGTGCCACCAGCAGAGACGTCCAGGGGGTAGTCAACCCCTATAGCAATCAGCCCCAGCATTTT.

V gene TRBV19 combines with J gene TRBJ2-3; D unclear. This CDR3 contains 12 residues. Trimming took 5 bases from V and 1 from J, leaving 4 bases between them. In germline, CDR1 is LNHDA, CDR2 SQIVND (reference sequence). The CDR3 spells CASSRRTDTQYF. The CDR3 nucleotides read TGTGCCAGTAGTCGACGCACAGATACGCAGTATTTT.

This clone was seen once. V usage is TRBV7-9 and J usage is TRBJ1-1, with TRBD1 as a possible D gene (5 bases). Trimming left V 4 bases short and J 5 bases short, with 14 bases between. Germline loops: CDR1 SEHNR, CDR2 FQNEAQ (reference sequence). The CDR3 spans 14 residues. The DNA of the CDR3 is TGTGCCAGCAGCTCTCTCGGGGGGATGACTGAAGCTTTCTTT. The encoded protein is CASSSLGGMTEAFF.

CDR3 region: CASSYLRDSGYYEQYF. The CDR3, as DNA: TGTGCCAGCAGTTACCTGCGGGACAGCGGATACTACGAGCAGTACTTC. This chain uses TRBV6-6 with TRBJ2-7; possible D gene TRBD1, 7 bases. CDR3 length equals 16 residues. V lost 2 bases and J lost 3, with 17 bases in between. Germline CDR1 is MNHNY and CDR2 is SVGAGI (reference sequence).

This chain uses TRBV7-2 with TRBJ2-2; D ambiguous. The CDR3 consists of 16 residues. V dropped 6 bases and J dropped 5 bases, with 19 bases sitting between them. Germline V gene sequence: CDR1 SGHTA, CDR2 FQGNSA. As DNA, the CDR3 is TGTGCCAGCAGGGGGTTCGCGCAGGCTTCTACCGGGGAGCTGTTTTTT. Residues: CASRGFAQASTGELFF.

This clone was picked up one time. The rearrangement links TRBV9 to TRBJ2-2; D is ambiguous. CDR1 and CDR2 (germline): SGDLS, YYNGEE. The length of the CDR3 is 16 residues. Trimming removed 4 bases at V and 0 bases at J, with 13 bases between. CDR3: CASSPHRDTNTGELFF. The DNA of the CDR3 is TGTGCCAGCAGCCCACACAGAGATACGAACACCGGGGAGCTGTTTTTT.

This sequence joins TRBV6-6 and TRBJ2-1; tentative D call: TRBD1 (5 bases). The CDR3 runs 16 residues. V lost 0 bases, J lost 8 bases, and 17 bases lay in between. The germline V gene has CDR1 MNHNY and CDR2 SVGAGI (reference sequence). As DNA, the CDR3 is TGTGCCAGCAGTTACTCAGTACAGGCGATTAACGATGAGCAGTTCTTC. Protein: CASSYSVQAINDEQFF.

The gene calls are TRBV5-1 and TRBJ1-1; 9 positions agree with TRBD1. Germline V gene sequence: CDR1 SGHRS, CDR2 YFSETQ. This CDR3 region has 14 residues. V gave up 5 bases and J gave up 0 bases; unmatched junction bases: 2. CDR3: CASSGQGMNTEAFF. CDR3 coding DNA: TGCGCCAGCAGTGGACAGGGGATGAACACTGAAGCTTTCTTT.

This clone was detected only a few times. The CDR3 DNA follows: TGTGCCAGCAGGGCGAGTTCCTATGGCTACACCTTC. It translates to CASRASSYGYTF. The chain has TRBV6-6 and TRBJ1-2; no firm D call. Germline V lookup: CDR1 MNHNY, CDR2 SVGAGI (reference sequence). V was trimmed by 6 bases and J by 4 bases, leaving 9 bases between them. This CDR3 spans 12 amino acids.

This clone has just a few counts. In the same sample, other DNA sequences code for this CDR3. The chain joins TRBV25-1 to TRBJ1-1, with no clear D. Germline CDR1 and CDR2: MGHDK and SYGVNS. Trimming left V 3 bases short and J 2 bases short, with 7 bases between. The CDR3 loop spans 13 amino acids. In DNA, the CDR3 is TGTGCCAGCAGTGAGTCACAAAACACTGAAGCTTTCTTT. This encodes CASSESQNTEAFF.

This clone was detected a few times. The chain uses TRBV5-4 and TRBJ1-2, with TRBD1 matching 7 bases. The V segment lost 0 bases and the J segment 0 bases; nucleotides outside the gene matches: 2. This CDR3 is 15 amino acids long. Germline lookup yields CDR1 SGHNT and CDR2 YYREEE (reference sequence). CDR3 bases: TGTGCCAGCAGCTTGGTTACAGGGGCTAACTATGGCTACACCTTC. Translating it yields CASSLVTGANYGYTF.

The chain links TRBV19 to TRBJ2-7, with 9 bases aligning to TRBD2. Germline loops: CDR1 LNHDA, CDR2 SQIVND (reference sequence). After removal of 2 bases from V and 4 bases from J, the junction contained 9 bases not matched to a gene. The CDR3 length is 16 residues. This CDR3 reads CASSIWVTSGRYEQYF. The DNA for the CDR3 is TGTGCCAGTAGTATATGGGTGACTAGCGGCAGGTACGAGCAGTACTTC. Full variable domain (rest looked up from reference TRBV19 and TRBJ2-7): DGGITQSPKYLFRKEGQNVTLSCEQNLNHDAMYWYRQDPGQGLRLIYYSQIVNDFQKGDIAEGYSVSREKKESFPLTVTSAQKNPTAFYLCASSIWVTSGRYEQYFGPGTRLTVT.